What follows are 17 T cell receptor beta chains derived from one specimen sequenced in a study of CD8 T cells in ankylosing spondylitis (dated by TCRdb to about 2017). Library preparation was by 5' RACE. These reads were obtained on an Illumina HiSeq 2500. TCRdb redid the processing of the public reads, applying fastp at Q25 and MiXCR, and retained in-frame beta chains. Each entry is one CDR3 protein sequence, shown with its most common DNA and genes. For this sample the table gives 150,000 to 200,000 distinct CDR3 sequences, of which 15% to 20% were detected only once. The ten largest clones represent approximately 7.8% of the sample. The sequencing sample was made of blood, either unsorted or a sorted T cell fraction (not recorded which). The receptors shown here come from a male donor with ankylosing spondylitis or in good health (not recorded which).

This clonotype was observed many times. The CDR3 coding sequence is TGCAGTGCTATCCCTAGCGGGGGATACACAGATACGCAGTATTTT. Translating gives CSAIPSGGYTDTQYF. The chain recombines TRBV20-1 with TRBJ2-3, with 10 positions matching TRBD2. The germline V gene has CDR1 DFQATT and CDR2 SNEGSKA (reference sequence). The CDR3 sequence is 15 residues long. V shed 4 bases and J 2 bases; nucleotides not matched to a gene: 6.

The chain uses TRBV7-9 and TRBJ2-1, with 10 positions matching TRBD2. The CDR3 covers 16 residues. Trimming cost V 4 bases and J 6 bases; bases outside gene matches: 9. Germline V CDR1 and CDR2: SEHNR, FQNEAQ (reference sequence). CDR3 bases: TGTGCCAGCAGCTACGTTCTAGCGGGAGCCTTCAATGAGCAGTTCTTC. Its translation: CASSYVLAGAFNEQFF.

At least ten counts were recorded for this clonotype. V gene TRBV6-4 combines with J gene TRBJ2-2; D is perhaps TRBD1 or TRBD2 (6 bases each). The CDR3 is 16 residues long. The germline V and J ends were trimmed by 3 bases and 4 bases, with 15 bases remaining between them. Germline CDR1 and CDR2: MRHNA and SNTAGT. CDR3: CASSELGGSGTGELFF. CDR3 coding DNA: TGTGCCAGCAGTGAACTAGGGGGGAGCGGCACCGGGGAGCTGTTTTTT.

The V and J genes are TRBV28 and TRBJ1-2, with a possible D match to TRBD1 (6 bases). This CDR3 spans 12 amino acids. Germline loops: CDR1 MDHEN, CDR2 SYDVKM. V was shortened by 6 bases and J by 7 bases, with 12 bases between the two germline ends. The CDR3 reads CASSATGFGYTF. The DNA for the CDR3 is TGTGCCAGCAGCGCGACAGGCTTTGGCTACACCTTC.

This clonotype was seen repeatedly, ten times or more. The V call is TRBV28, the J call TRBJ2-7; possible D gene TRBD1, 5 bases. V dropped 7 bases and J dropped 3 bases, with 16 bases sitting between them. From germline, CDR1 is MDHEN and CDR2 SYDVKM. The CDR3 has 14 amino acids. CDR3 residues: CASKQAIYLYEQYF. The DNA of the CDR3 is TGTGCCAGCAAACAGGCCATTTACCTCTACGAGCAGTACTTC.

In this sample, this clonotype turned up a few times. DNA of the CDR3: TGCGCCAGCAGCTTGGTGTGGGGATGGGAGTTCTTC. Residues: CASSLVWGWEFF. The V and J genes are TRBV5-1 and TRBJ2-1; D unclear. Trimming pared 0 bases from V and 14 bases from J, leaving 12 bases between. In germline, CDR1 is SGHRS, CDR2 YFSETQ. The CDR3 sequence is 12 residues long.

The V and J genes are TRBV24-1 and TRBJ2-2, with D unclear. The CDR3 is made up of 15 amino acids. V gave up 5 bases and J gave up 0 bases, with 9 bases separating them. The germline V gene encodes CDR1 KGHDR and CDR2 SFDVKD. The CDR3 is CATSGASPNTGELFF. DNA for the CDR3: TGTGCCACCAGTGGGGCGTCCCCGAACACCGGGGAGCTGTTTTTT.

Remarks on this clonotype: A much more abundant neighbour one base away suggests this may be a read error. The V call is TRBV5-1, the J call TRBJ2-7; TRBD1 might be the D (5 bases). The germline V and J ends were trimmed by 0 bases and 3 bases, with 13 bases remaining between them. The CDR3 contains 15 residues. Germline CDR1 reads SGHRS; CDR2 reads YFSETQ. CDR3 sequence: CASSLADQGFYEQYF. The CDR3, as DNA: TGCGCCAGCAGCTTGGCCGATCAGGGATTCTACGAGCAGTACTTC.

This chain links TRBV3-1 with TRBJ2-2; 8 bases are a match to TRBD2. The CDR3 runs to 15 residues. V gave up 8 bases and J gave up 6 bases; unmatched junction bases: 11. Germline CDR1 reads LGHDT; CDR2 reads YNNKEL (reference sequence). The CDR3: CASCRGTRKSGELFF. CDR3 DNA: TGTGCCAGCTGCCGAGGGACTAGAAAGTCCGGGGAGCTGTTTTTT.

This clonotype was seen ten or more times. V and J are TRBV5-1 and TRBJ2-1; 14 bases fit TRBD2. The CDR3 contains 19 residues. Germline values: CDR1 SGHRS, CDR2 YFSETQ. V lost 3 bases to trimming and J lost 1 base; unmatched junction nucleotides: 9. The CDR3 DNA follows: TGCGCCAGCAGCTCCTCCGGGACTAGCGGGAGCGGTTCCTACAATGAGCAGTTCTTC. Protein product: CASSSSGTSGSGSYNEQFF.

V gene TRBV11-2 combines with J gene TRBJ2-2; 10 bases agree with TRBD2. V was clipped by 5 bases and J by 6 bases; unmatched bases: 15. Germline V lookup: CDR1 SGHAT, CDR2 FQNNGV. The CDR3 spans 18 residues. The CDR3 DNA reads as TGTGCCAGCAGCCCATCCTCCAGCGGGAGGGCCCAACCCGGGGAGCTGTTTTTT. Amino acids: CASSPSSSGRAQPGELFF.

CDR3 sequence: CASSQGQSYEQYF. CDR3 coding DNA: TGTGCCAGCAGCCAGGGACAATCCTACGAGCAGTACTTC. The chain uses TRBV28 and TRBJ2-7; D is perhaps TRBD1 (6 bases). Trimming left V 6 bases short and J 1 base short, with 10 bases between. This CDR3 region has 13 residues. CDR1 is MDHEN, CDR2 SYDVKM, per germline.

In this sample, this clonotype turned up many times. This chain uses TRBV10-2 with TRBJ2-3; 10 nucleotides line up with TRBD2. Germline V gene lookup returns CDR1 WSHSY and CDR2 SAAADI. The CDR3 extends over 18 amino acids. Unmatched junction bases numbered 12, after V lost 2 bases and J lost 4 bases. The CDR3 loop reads CASSETLAGVQVPDTQYF. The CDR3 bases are TGCGCCAGCAGTGAGACGCTAGCGGGAGTGCAAGTTCCAGATACGCAGTATTTT.

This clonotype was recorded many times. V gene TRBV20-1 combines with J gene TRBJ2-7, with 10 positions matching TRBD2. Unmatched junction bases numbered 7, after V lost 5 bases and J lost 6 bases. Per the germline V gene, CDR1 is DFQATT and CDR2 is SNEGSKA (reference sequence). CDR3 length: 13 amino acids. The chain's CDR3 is CSARLAGVGEQYF. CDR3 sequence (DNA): TGCAGTGCTCGTCTAGCGGGAGTCGGCGAGCAGTACTTC.

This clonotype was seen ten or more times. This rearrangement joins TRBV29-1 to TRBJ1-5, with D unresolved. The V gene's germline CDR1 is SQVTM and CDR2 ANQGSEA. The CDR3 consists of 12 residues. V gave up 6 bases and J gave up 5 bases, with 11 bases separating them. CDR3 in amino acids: CSVESGDQPQHF. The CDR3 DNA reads TGCAGCGTCGAGAGTGGGGATCAGCCCCAGCATTTT.

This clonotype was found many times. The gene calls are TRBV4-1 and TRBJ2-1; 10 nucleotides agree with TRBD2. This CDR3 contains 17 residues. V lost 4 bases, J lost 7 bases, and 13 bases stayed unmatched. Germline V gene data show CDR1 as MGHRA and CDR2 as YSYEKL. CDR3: CASSRDRASGSQNEQFF. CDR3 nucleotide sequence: TGCGCCAGCAGCCGCGACAGGGCTAGCGGGAGTCAGAATGAGCAGTTCTTC.

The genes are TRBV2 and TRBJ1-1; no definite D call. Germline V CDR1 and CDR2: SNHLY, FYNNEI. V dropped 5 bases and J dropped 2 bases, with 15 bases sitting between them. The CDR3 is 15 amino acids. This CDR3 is CASSPFGRVNTEAFF. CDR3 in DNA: TGTGCCAGCAGTCCGTTTGGACGGGTCAACACTGAAGCTTTCTTT.